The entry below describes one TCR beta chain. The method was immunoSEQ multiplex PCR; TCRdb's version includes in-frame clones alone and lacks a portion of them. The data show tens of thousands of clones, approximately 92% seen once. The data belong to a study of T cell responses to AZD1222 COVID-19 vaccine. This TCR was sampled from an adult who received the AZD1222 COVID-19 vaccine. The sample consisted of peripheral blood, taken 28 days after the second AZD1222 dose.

The CDR3 coding sequence is TGTGCCAGTAGTATACATGGGACATCGGGCTACACCTTC. Translating gives CASSIHGTSGYTF. The chain has TRBV19 and TRBJ1-2; weak D call: TRBD1 (6 bases). The CDR3 runs 13 residues. V was shortened by 2 bases and J by 8 bases, with 12 bases between the two germline ends. Germline V gene lookup returns CDR1 LNHDA and CDR2 SQIVND (reference sequence).